The rows below give T cell receptor beta chains drawn from one sample of a study of read filtering for tumor transcriptome and immune sequencing. TCRdb used MiXCR to reprocess the reads, holding one entry per CDR3 protein. The repertoire holds about 57,000 distinct CDR3 sequences, with 20% to 25% as singletons. Sequences were obtained from a population of CD138-negative cells sorted from bone marrow. The receptors originated from a donor aged 40 or over with multiple myeloma. CDR3s include the opening cysteine and the closing phenylalanine or tryptophan. Each record gives: V gene, D gene, clone size, J gene, CDR3 DNA, CDR3 protein. The D gene is left open where the match is weak. Clone size is given for some rows only: seen once, a few or many times, or a class if the clone is expanded.

v_gene: TRBV28
d_gene: .
abundance: many
j_gene: TRBJ2-7
CDR3nt: TGTGCCAGCAGGACACCCCGGGACGGACACTACGAGCAGTACTTC
CDR3aa: CASRTPRDGHYEQYF

v_gene: TRBV28
d_gene: TRBD2
abundance: many
j_gene: TRBJ2-2
CDR3nt: TGTGCCAGCAGTTTATTCGGAGGGGGCGGGAGGGCCACCGGGGAGCTGTTTTTT
CDR3aa: CASSLFGGGGRATGELFF

v_gene: TRBV5-1
d_gene: TRBD1
abundance: many
j_gene: TRBJ2-7
CDR3nt: TGCGCCAGCAGCTCGGACAGGGGGATTGTGTACGAGCAGTACTTC
CDR3aa: CASSSDRGIVYEQYF

v_gene: TRBV11-2
d_gene: TRBD1
abundance: many
j_gene: TRBJ1-1
CDR3nt: TGTGCCAGCAGCTGGGAGACAGGGAAGGCTGAAGCTTTCTTT
CDR3aa: CASSWETGKAEAFF

v_gene: TRBV11-3
d_gene: .
abundance: many
j_gene: TRBJ2-3
CDR3nt: TGTGCCAGCAGCTCTGGACTTCTCGCAGATACGCAGTATTTT
CDR3aa: CASSSGLLADTQYF

v_gene: TRBV7-1
d_gene: TRBD2
abundance: many
j_gene: TRBJ2-7
CDR3nt: TGTGCCAGCAGCTCAATCAGGAGCGGGGGGGCCCGGAACGAGCAGTACTTC
CDR3aa: CASSSIRSGGARNEQYF

v_gene: TRBV6-2/TRBV6-3
d_gene: .
abundance: many
j_gene: TRBJ2-1
CDR3nt: TGTGCCAGCAGTTACTCCAGTTTCAATGAGCAGTTCTTC
CDR3aa: CASSYSSFNEQFF

v_gene: TRBV28
d_gene: .
abundance: many
j_gene: TRBJ1-4
CDR3nt: TGTGCCAGCAGTTCCGGGACACAGGCCGAAAAACTGTTTTTT
CDR3aa: CASSSGTQAEKLFF

v_gene: TRBV7-9
d_gene: .
abundance: many
j_gene: TRBJ2-3
CDR3nt: TGTGCCAGCAGCCGCGGGATAGCGGAAAGCACAGATACGCAGTATTTT
CDR3aa: CASSRGIAESTDTQYF

v_gene: TRBV5-4
d_gene: TRBD2
abundance: many
j_gene: TRBJ2-1
CDR3nt: TGTGCCAGCAGCTCGGCGGGAGGGCCCGATAATGAGCAGTTCTTC
CDR3aa: CASSSAGGPDNEQFF

v_gene: TRBV29-1
d_gene: .
abundance: many
j_gene: TRBJ1-4
CDR3nt: TGCAGCGTTGACACCGGGGCGGGGGAAAAACTGTTTTTT
CDR3aa: CSVDTGAGEKLFF

v_gene: TRBV7-2
d_gene: .
abundance: many
j_gene: TRBJ2-3
CDR3nt: TGTGCCAGCAGCTTTTTCCAGGGGACAGATACGCAGTATTTT
CDR3aa: CASSFFQGTDTQYF

v_gene: TRBV6-2/TRBV6-3
d_gene: .
abundance: many
j_gene: TRBJ2-1
CDR3nt: TGTGCCAGCAGTTACTCCTCGGGGGCCTCGGATGAGCAGTTCTTC
CDR3aa: CASSYSSGASDEQFF

v_gene: TRBV5-1
d_gene: TRBD2
abundance: many
j_gene: TRBJ2-1
CDR3nt: TGCGCCAGCAGCTTGGGCGAGCGGGGATCCTACAATGAGCAGTTCTTC
CDR3aa: CASSLGERGSYNEQFF

v_gene: TRBV2
d_gene: TRBD1
abundance: many
j_gene: TRBJ1-1
CDR3nt: TGTGCCAGCAGAGGGACAGGGGGCGCCGACACTGAAGCTTTCTTT
CDR3aa: CASRGTGGADTEAFF

v_gene: TRBV14
d_gene: .
abundance: many
j_gene: TRBJ1-4
CDR3nt: TGTGCCAGCAGCCGGGGAGGGAATGAAAAACTGTTTTTT
CDR3aa: CASSRGGNEKLFF

v_gene: TRBV19
d_gene: TRBD1
abundance: few
j_gene: TRBJ1-1
CDR3nt: TGTGCCAGTAGTACTCTAACAGGGGCGCTGGGCTCTGAAGCTTTCTTT
CDR3aa: CASSTLTGALGSEAFF

v_gene: TRBV9
d_gene: TRBD2
abundance: few
j_gene: TRBJ2-5
CDR3nt: TGTGCCAGCAGCGTAGGGGGACTAGCGGGAGTTAGGGAGACCCAGTACTTC
CDR3aa: CASSVGGLAGVRETQYF

v_gene: TRBV4-1
d_gene: .
abundance: many
j_gene: TRBJ2-1
CDR3nt: TGCGCCAGCAGTCGAGGGGACAATGAGCAGTTCTTC
CDR3aa: CASSRGDNEQFF

v_gene: TRBV20-1
d_gene: .
abundance: few
j_gene: TRBJ1-5
CDR3nt: TGCAGTGCTGGGCCTTCGGGGCAGCCCCAGCATTTT
CDR3aa: CSAGPSGQPQHF

v_gene: TRBV7-9
d_gene: .
abundance: many
j_gene: TRBJ1-2
CDR3nt: TGTGCCAGCAGCAAGGACGGTTTAAACTATGGCTACACCTTC
CDR3aa: CASSKDGLNYGYTF

v_gene: TRBV6-1
d_gene: .
abundance: .
j_gene: TRBJ1-2
CDR3nt: TGTGCCAGCACTGAGTCACAGGGTTATGGCTACACCTTC
CDR3aa: CASTESQGYGYTF

v_gene: TRBV13
d_gene: TRBD1
abundance: many
j_gene: TRBJ2-7
CDR3nt: TGTGCCAGCAGCCACGCACAGGGGTCCTTTGGGGAGCAGTACTTC
CDR3aa: CASSHAQGSFGEQYF

v_gene: TRBV6-6
d_gene: .
abundance: many
j_gene: TRBJ2-7
CDR3nt: TGTGCCAGCCGGACCACAGGGTATTTCTACGAGCAGTACTTC
CDR3aa: CASRTTGYFYEQYF

v_gene: TRBV6-2/TRBV6-3
d_gene: TRBD2
abundance: .
j_gene: TRBJ2-1
CDR3nt: TGTCCCTGCAGCTCCACCCGGACTAGCGGGAGTAATGAGCAGTTCTTC
CDR3aa: CPCSSTRTSGSNEQFF

v_gene: TRBV19
d_gene: TRBD2
abundance: many
j_gene: TRBJ2-1
CDR3nt: TGTGCCAGTAGTATAAGGCTAGCGGGTTCCTACAATGAGCAGTTCTTC
CDR3aa: CASSIRLAGSYNEQFF

v_gene: TRBV20-1
d_gene: TRBD1
abundance: many
j_gene: TRBJ2-1
CDR3nt: TGCAGTGCTAGCCCTACAGGGGGCTTTCTCATTAGAAATGAGCAGTTCTTC
CDR3aa: CSASPTGGFLIRNEQFF

v_gene: TRBV28
d_gene: .
abundance: .
j_gene: TRBJ2-3
CDR3nt: TGTGCCAGCAGTTTATCTGGGGATACGCAGTATTTT
CDR3aa: CASSLSGDTQYF

v_gene: TRBV6-6
d_gene: .
abundance: many
j_gene: TRBJ2-1
CDR3nt: TGTGCCAGCAGTTCTGAATTGGGTTACAATGAGCAGTTCTTC
CDR3aa: CASSSELGYNEQFF

v_gene: TRBV29-1
d_gene: TRBD2
abundance: .
j_gene: TRBJ2-5
CDR3nt: TGCAGCGTTGTGGCTAGCGGGGTACAAGAGACCCAGTACTTC
CDR3aa: CSVVASGVQETQYF

v_gene: TRBV29-1
d_gene: .
abundance: many
j_gene: TRBJ2-5
CDR3nt: TGCAGCGCTGACAAGGACGGGGGAGAGACCCAGTACTTC
CDR3aa: CSADKDGGETQYF

v_gene: TRBV11-3
d_gene: .
abundance: .
j_gene: TRBJ1-2
CDR3nt: TGTGCCAGCAGTCAAACAGGCTGGATCTTGCGCTATGGCTACACCTTC
CDR3aa: CASSQTGWILRYGYTF

v_gene: TRBV5-4
d_gene: .
abundance: many
j_gene: TRBJ2-3
CDR3nt: TGTGCCAGCAGCTTGGATCGAGTAGGTACGCAGTATTTT
CDR3aa: CASSLDRVGTQYF

v_gene: TRBV7-9
d_gene: .
abundance: many
j_gene: TRBJ1-5
CDR3nt: TGTGCCAGCAGCCGCTGGGGGGTCGATCAGCCCCAGCATTTT
CDR3aa: CASSRWGVDQPQHF

v_gene: TRBV7-2
d_gene: .
abundance: many
j_gene: TRBJ1-1
CDR3nt: TGTGCCAGCAGTCAGAGGGGTGGCACTGAAGCTTTCTTT
CDR3aa: CASSQRGGTEAFF

v_gene: TRBV24-1
d_gene: .
abundance: .
j_gene: TRBJ1-5
CDR3nt: TGTGCCACCAGTGTCATTCTGAGGAGCAATCAGCCCCAGCATTTT
CDR3aa: CATSVILRSNQPQHF

v_gene: TRBV29-1
d_gene: .
abundance: many
j_gene: TRBJ1-5
CDR3nt: TGCAGCGTCACGAACGGCGGGGGTCAGCCCCAGCATTTT
CDR3aa: CSVTNGGGQPQHF

v_gene: TRBV7-2
d_gene: .
abundance: .
j_gene: TRBJ2-5
CDR3nt: TGTGCCAGCAGCTCCGGACTCCGAAGAGAGACCCAGTACTTC
CDR3aa: CASSSGLRRETQYF

v_gene: TRBV27
d_gene: TRBD1
abundance: many
j_gene: TRBJ1-1
CDR3nt: TGTGCCAGCAGTTCCCGACAGGGGTACACTGAAGCTTTCTTT
CDR3aa: CASSSRQGYTEAFF

v_gene: TRBV4-1
d_gene: .
abundance: many
j_gene: TRBJ2-2
CDR3nt: TGCGCCAGCAGCCGGGAGGCAGGGAGCACCGGGGAGCTGTTTTTT
CDR3aa: CASSREAGSTGELFF

v_gene: TRBV4-2
d_gene: TRBD2
abundance: .
j_gene: TRBJ2-1
CDR3nt: TGTGCCAGCAGCCAAGGTGGCGGGGGGGGAGGGGATGAGCAGTTCTTC
CDR3aa: CASSQGGGGGGDEQFF